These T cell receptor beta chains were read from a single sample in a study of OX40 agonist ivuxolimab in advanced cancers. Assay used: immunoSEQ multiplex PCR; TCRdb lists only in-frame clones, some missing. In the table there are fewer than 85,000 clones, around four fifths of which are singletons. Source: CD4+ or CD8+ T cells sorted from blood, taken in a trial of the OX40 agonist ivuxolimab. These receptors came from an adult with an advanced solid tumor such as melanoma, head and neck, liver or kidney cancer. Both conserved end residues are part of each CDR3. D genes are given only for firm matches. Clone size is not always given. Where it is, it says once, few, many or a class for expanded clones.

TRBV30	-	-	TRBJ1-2	CAWSPTPRTGYTF	TGTGCCTGGAGCCCGACACCCAGGACGGGCTACACCTTC
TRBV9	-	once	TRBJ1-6	CASSRSRTSPLHF	TGTGCCAGCAGCAGGTCCCGAACTTCACCCCTCCACTTT
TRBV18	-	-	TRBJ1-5	CASSPNRAVENQPQHF	TGTGCCAGCTCACCCAACAGGGCCGTCGAGAATCAGCCCCAGCATTTT
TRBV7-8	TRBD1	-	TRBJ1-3	CASSLRTGENTIYF	TGTGCCAGCAGCCTCAGGACAGGTGAAAACACCATATATTTT
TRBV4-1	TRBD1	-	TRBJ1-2	CASSNGQGPNTF	TGCGCCAGCAGCAACGGACAGGGGCCTAACACCTTC
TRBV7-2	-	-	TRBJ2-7	CASSLNTGSYEQYF	TGTGCCAGCAGCTTAAACACGGGATCTTACGAGCAGTACTTC
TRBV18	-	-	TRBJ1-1	CASSPRRRENTEAFF	TGTGCCAGCTCACCGAGGCGACGGGAGAACACTGAAGCTTTCTTT
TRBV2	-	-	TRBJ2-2	CASSRLANTGELFF	TGTGCCAGCAGTCGACTAGCGAACACCGGGGAGCTGTTTTTT
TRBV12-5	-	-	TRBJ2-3	CASAPHLGGGADTQYF	TGTGCTAGTGCCCCCCACCTAGGGGGAGGGGCAGATACGCAGTATTTT
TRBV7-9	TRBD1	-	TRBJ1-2	CASSEQGRDGYTF	TGTGCCAGCAGTGAACAGGGGAGGGATGGCTACACCTTC
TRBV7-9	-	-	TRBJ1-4	CASSPGRDNEKLFF	TGTGCCAGCAGCCCTGGACGGGATAATGAAAAACTGTTTTTT
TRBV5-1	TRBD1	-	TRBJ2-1	CASSSGTGGGYNEQFF	TGCGCCAGCAGCTCCGGGACAGGGGGCGGGTACAATGAGCAGTTCTTC
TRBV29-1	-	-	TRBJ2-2	CSVAGTGELFF	TGCAGCGTTGCAGGGACCGGGGAGCTGTTTTTT
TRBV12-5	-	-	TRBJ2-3	CASGFLPGSIDTQYF	TGTGCTAGTGGTTTCTTGCCAGGATCCATAGATACGCAGTATTTT
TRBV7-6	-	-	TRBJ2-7	CASSFDLPDTVYEQYF	TGTGCCAGCAGCTTCGACCTCCCAGATACAGTCTACGAGCAGTACTTC
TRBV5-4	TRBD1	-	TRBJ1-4	CASSPGGDRGEKLFF	TGTGCCAGCAGCCCGGGGGGGGACAGGGGTGAAAAACTGTTTTTT
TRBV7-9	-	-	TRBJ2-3	CASSDRQTDTQYF	TGTGCCAGCAGCGACCGACAGACCGATACGCAGTATTTT
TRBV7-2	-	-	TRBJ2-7	CASSLDFSNSYEQYF	TGTGCCAGCAGCTTAGACTTTAGCAACTCCTACGAGCAGTACTTC
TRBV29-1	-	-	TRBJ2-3	CSVEDSTSTDTQYF	TGCAGCGTTGAAGACAGCACTAGCACAGATACGCAGTATTTT
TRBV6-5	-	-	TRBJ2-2	CASRETGVVTGELFF	TGTGCCAGCAGAGAGACGGGGGTCGTCACCGGGGAGCTGTTTTTT
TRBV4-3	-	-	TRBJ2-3	CASSQEGSDTQYF	TGCGCCAGCAGCCAAGAGGGTTCGGATACGCAGTATTTT
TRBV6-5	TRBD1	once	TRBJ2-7	CASSPSGTAPYEQYF	TGTGCCAGCAGTCCTTCTGGGACAGCCCCCTACGAGCAGTACTTC
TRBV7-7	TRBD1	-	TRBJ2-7	CASSPDRNTYEQYF	TGTGCCAGCAGCCCGGACAGGAATACCTACGAGCAGTACTTC
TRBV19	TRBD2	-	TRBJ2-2	CASSMVSGANTGELFF	TGTGCCAGTAGTATGGTTAGCGGGGCGAACACCGGGGAGCTGTTTTTT
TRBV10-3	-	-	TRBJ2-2	CAITGTAKGELFF	TGTGCCATCACCGGGACCGCTAAGGGGGAGCTGTTTTTT
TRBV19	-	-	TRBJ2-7	CASSIDSAVAYEQYF	TGTGCCAGTAGTATAGATAGCGCGGTGGCCTACGAGCAGTACTTC
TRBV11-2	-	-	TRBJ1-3	CASSLDSPHSGNTIYF	TGTGCCAGCAGCTTAGATTCCCCGCACTCTGGAAACACCATATATTTT
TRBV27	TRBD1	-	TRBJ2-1	CASSSRTGARNYNEQFF	TGTGCCAGCAGTTCACGGACAGGGGCCCGCAACTACAATGAGCAGTTCTTC
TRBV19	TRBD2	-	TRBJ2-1	CATGGIRSYNEQFF	TGTGCCACCGGGGGGATTAGGTCCTACAATGAGCAGTTCTTC
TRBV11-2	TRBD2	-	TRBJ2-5	CASSLEVSGGKTQYF	TGTGCCAGCAGCTTAGAAGTCTCGGGGGGAAAGACCCAGTACTTC
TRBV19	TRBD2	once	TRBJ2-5	CASSIRGGRETQYF	TGTGCCAGTAGTATCCGGGGGGGGCGAGAGACCCAGTACTTC
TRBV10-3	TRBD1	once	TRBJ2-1	CAISTGTGGDEQFF	TGTGCCATCAGTACCGGGACAGGGGGCGATGAGCAGTTCTTC
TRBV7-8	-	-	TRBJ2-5	CASSRTIRETQYF	TGTGCCAGCAGTAGGACTATACGAGAGACCCAGTACTTC
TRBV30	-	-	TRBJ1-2	CAWRVSGQKFRGYTF	TGTGCCTGGAGGGTGAGCGGACAGAAATTTCGAGGCTACACCTTC
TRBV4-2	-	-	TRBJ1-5	CASSQDNTGQQPQHF	TGTGCCAGCAGCCAAGATAACACAGGGCAACAGCCCCAGCATTTT
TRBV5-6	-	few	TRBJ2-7	CASSLVGVVAFDEQYF	TGTGCCAGCAGCTTGGTGGGGGTGGTGGCCTTCGACGAGCAGTACTTC
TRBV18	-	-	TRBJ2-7	CASSPDSFYEQYF	TGTGCCAGCTCGCCGGACAGTTTCTACGAGCAGTACTTC
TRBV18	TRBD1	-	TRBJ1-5	CASSQTGSNQPQHF	TGTGCCAGCTCACAGACAGGGAGCAATCAGCCCCAGCATTTT
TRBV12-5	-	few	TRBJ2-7	CASGEGAYEQYF	TGTGCTAGTGGGGAGGGGGCTTACGAGCAGTACTTC
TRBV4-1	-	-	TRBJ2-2	CASSTTSTGELFF	TGCGCCAGCAGCACGACTAGCACCGGGGAGCTGTTTTTT
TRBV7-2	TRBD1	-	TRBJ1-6	CASSLETGVGSPLHF	TGTGCCAGCAGCTTAGAGACAGGGGTCGGTTCACCCCTCCACTTT
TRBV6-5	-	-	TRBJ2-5	CASSYTGETQYF	TGTGCCAGCAGTTACACAGGGGAGACCCAGTACTTC
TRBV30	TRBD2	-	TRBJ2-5	CAWAPHTSGGGQETQYF	TGTGCCTGGGCCCCCCATACTAGCGGGGGGGGCCAAGAGACCCAGTACTTC
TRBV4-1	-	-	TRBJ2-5	CASSRDSGQYQETQYF	TGCGCCAGCAGCCGAGACAGTGGACAGTACCAAGAGACCCAGTACTTC
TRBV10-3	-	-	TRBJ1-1	CAISESGHPRTEAFF	TGTGCCATCAGTGAGTCCGGGCATCCGAGGACTGAAGCTTTCTTT
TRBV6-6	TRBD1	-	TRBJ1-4	CASSYSTGGDEKLFF	TGTGCCAGCAGTTACTCGACAGGGGGGGACGAAAAACTGTTTTTT
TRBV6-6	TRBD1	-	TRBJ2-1	CASSYGGRGLEDEQFF	TGTGCCAGCAGTTACGGAGGCAGGGGGCTTGAGGATGAGCAGTTCTTC
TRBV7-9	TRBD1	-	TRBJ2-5	CASSQYPTGGGETQYF	TGTGCCAGCAGCCAATACCCGACAGGGGGCGGGGAGACCCAGTACTTC
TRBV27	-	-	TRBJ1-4	CASSQGWQSNEKLFF	TGTGCCAGCAGTCAAGGGTGGCAGTCTAATGAAAAACTGTTTTTT